This T cell receptor (beta chain) was documented in a study of patients and donors after allogeneic stem cell transplantation. TCRdb re-called the RT-PCR reads with MiXCR, one entry per CDR3 protein. This table has roughly 200,000 distinct CDR3 sequences, around two fifths appearing once. The TCR was taken from a human donor who was either an allogeneic HSCT recipient or a stem cell or donor lymphocyte infusion donor (not recorded which). It is not recorded whose cells these are; they may come from a transplant donor. The sequenced sample was blood, either unsorted or a sorted T cell fraction (not recorded which).

The DNA of the CDR3 is TGTGCCAGCAGTCATCAAGCGGGAGAGACAGATACGCAGTATTTT. It is translated as CASSHQAGETDTQYF. This chain connects TRBV6-5 to TRBJ2-3; 8 positions agree with TRBD2. Trimming at V came to 5 bases and at J to 3 bases, leaving 7 bases not matched to a gene. The CDR3 has 15 residues. CDR1 and CDR2 from the germline V gene are MNHEY and SVGAGI.